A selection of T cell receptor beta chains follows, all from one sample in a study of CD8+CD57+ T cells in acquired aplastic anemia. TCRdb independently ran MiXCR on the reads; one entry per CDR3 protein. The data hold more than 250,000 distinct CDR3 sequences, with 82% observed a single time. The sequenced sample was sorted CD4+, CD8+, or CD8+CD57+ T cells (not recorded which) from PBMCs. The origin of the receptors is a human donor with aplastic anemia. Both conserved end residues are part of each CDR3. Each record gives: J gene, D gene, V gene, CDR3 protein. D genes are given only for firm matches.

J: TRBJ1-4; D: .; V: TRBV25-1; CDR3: CASTTGPGRNEKLFF
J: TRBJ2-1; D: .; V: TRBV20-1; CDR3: CSASSWGREQFF
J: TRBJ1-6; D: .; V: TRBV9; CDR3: CASSVVDYNSPLHF
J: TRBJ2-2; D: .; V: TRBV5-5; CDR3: CASSLELAGSCFF
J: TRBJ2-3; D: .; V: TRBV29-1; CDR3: CSVVGYGDTQYF
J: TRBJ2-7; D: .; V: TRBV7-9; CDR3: CASSDVGGNEQLFF
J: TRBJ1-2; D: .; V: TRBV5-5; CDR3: CASSVDYESYTF
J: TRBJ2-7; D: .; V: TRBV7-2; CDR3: CASSYRDTTYEQYF
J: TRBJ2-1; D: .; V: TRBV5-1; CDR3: CASSLQGGADEQFF
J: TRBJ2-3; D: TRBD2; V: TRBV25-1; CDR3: CASSALGEGNTDTQYF
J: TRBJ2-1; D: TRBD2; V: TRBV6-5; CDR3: CVRDITSGITEQFF
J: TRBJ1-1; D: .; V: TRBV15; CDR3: CASSSMTAAGTEAFF
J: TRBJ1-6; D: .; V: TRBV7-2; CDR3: CASSLAGGPDNPPLHF
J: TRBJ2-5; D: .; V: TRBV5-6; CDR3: CASSLLTEQETQYF
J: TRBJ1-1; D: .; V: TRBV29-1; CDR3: CSVAGRKAFF
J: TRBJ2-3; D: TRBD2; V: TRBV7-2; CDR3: CASSLASGRGEQQF
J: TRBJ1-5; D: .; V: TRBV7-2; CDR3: CASSLAGTPAKHF
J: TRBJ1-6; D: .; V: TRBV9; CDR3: CASSVDRASYTWALHF
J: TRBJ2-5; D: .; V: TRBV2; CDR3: CATNRNHGTQYF
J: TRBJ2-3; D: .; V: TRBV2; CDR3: CASGDAGTDKQHFF
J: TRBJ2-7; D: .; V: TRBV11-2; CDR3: CASSPGPTSYEQYF
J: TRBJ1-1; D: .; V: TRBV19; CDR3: CASSIAVAGYNEQFF
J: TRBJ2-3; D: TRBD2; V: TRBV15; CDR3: CATSFQRSGGSDEQYF
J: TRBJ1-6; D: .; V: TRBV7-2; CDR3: CASSSDGGADYGHF
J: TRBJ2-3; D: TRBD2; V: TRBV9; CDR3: CASSVGAGDNEQF
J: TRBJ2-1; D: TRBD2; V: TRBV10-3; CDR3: CAISVRLADNEQFF
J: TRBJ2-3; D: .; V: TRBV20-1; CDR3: CSASSAGPDTQYF
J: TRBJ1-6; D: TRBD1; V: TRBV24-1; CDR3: CASSALDRGYSPLHF
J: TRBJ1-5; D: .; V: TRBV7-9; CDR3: CASSFEISGGHPEHF
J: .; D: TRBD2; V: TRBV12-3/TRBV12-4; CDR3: CASSHGLAGGGQYF
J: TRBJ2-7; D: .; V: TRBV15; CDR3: CATSRGSSHDAQYF
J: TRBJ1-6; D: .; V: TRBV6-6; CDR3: CASTLGTNSPLHF
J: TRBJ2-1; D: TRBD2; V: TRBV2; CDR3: CASSVTSGAINEQFF
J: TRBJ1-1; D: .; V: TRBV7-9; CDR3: CASSPDHTGTYEQFF
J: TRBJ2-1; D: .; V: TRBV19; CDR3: CASSLTREKNAQFF
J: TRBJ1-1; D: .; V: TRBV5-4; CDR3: CASSQKHGTALPEAFF
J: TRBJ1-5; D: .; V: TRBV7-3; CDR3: CASSESKRGQHQQF
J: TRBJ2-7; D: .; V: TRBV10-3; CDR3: CAISENNEQYF
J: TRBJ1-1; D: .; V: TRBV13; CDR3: CASSSLQFGTEAFF
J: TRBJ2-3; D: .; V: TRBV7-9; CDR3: CASSLAGSHDAQDF
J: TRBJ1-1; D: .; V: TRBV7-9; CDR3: CATSMLRGHTVSRTEAFF
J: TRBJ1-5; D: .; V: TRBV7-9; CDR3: CASSTDWGNSPHHF
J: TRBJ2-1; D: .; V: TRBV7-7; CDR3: CASSLEGSPERQYQFF
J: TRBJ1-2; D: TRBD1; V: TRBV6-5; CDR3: CASSLGDRGHGYTF
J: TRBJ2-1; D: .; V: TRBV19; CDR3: CASSPRGADNEEQF
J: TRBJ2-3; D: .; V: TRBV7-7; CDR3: CASSRAPNNEQFFF
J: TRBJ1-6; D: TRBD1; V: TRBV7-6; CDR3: CASSSDRALSPPHLHF
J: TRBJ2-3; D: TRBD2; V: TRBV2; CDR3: CASGEREREDTQYF
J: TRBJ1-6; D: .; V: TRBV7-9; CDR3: CASSSGEHNSPLHF
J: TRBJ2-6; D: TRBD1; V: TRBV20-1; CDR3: CSARRQGVVLGANVLTF
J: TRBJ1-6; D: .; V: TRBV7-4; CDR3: CASSFHRDHSALHF
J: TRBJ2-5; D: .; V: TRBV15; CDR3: CATSMCSSQETQYF
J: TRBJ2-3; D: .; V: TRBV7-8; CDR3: CASSSATGPVTQYYF